One T cell receptor (beta chain) is described in this entry. Assay: immunoSEQ multiplex PCR; the TCRdb copy retains only in-frame clones and omits some. Among more than 550,000 clones, around 85% were seen once, and the ten largest hold roughly 0.01%. This sample was included in a study of shared T cell receptors in the human thymus. CDR1 and CDR2 from the germline V gene are SGHRS and YFSETQ. V shed 9 bases and J 3 bases; nucleotides not matched to a gene: 4. This CDR3 region has 13 residues. The data were also submitted as part of a second study, on human thymus T cells. That report notes: Donation was from healthy Finnish infants who were having corrective surgery that addressed congenital heart defects. Thymic tissue was derived from resections collected during corrective heart surgery.

The chain joins TRBV5-1 to TRBJ2-2, with 8 bases matching TRBD1. The sequencing input was thymocytes. This TCR came from a girl less than two years old with a congenital heart defect. The CDR3 protein is CAIPTGDTGELFF. In nucleotides, the CDR3 is TGCGCCATCCCGACAGGGGACACCGGGGAGCTGTTTTTT. Full variable domain (rest looked up from reference TRBV5-1 and TRBJ2-2): KAGVTQTPRYLIKTRGQQVTLSCSPISGHRSVSWYQQTPGQGLQFLFEYFSETQRNKGNFPGRFSGRQFSNSRSEMNVSTLELGDSALYLCAIPTGDTGELFFGEGSRLTVL.